Below, one T cell receptor beta chain is given with its context. This entry belongs to a study of blood T cells in healthy people across ages. Next came a second PCR, run for roughly 6 to 11 cycles, which used a sample-barcoded 5' primer along with a J-beta primer mix. Via MiXCR, TCRdb re-called the 5' RACE reads, giving one row per CDR3 protein. The sample lists 650,000 or so distinct CDR3 sequences; 40% to 65% were seen once. This CDR3 has 15 amino acids. Per the germline V gene, CDR1 is KGHDR and CDR2 is SFDVKD. Drawn from each donor were approximately 9.2 milliliters of peripheral blood. A minimum of 6 million PBMCs was isolated per sample.

V and J are TRBV24-1 and TRBJ2-5; TRBD1 is a possible D gene (6 bases). The J call may be faulty, since TRBJ2-4 better matches the DNA end. Sequencing was done on a sample of blood. The receptor was derived from a woman older than 75 in good health. CDR3 sequence reads: CATSEVRGTENIQYF. The CDR3 nucleotides are TGTGCCACCAGTGAAGTAAGGGGGACCGAAAACATTCAGTACTTC.